This TCR beta chain derives from a study of blood T cell repertoires in COVID-19. Study-wide background: Samples representing acute and convalescent COVID-19 were sourced from the United States, Italy and Spain.

V lost 4 bases and J lost 6, with 12 bases in between. Germline CDR1 and CDR2: MGHRA and YSYEKL. The CDR3 spans 13 residues. Original data processing: From reference gene primer amplification, estimates of nucleated cell counts were derived. Produced via immunoSEQ multiplex PCR; TCRdb's table is partial and in-frame only. V and J calls and clone size are as listed in that table; D and trimming were resolved from the DNA. The table includes some 150,000 clones, around nine tenths detected once. Sequenced input: peripheral blood. This receptor was identified in a human donor in a cohort sampled during active COVID-19. The rearrangement uses TRBV4-1 and TRBJ1-1; possibly TRBD1 for D (5 bases). The CDR3 sequence is CASSPTGGSEAFF. The CDR3, as DNA: TGCGCCAGCAGCCCTACAGGTGGGTCTGAAGCTTTCTTT.